This is a list of T cell receptor beta chains from one sample in a study of technical replicates of blood from a handful of donors. The method was immunoSEQ multiplex PCR; TCRdb's version includes in-frame clones alone and lacks a portion of them. Found here are 85,000 to 95,000 clones, almost 97% of them singletons; the top ten hold about 0.39%. Sequences were obtained from T cells isolated from PBMCs. Every receptor here comes from a human donor in good health. Both conserved end residues are part of each CDR3. D genes are given only for firm matches. Only part of the rows carry a size: once, few, many, or a class if the clone is expanded.

d_call clone_size j_call v_call cdr3_nt cdr3_aa
TRBD1 NA TRBJ1-5 TRBV6-6 TGTGCCAGCAGTCCTCGACAGGGGAGCAATCAGCCCCAGCATTTT CASSPRQGSNQPQHF
NA NA TRBJ1-1 TRBV6-1 TGTGCCAGCAGCCTCAACCGGGACACCGTCGCTTTCTTT CASSLNRDTVAFF
NA NA TRBJ2-5 TRBV7-9 TGTGCCAGCAGTGAAAGGGGGGGTAAGGGGGAGACCCAGTACTTC CASSERGGKGETQYF
NA NA TRBJ1-2 TRBV28 TGTGCCAGCAGTTTCTTAGTAGGCGGCTATGGCTACACCTTC CASSFLVGGYGYTF
NA NA TRBJ1-1 TRBV28 TGTGCCAGCAGTTTGTACAGGACTGAAGCTTTCTTT CASSLYRTEAFF
NA NA TRBJ2-5 TRBV12-5 TGTGCTAGTGGTTTGCCCTACCCGGCTAGCAGGGAGACCCAGTACTTC CASGLPYPASRETQYF
NA NA TRBJ1-4 TRBV5-1 TGCGCCAGCAGCCCCACTGCGGGGGCAACTAATGAAAAACTGTTTTTT CASSPTAGATNEKLFF
TRBD2 once TRBJ2-1 TRBV30 TGTGCCTGGAGTGAGGGGCTAGCGGGAGAGGAGCAGTTCTTC CAWSEGLAGEEQFF
NA NA TRBJ2-1 TRBV7-8 TGTGCCAGCAGCTTAGGGACAGAGGGCTCCTACAATGAGCAGTTCTTC CASSLGTEGSYNEQFF
NA NA TRBJ2-3 TRBV28 TGTGCCAGCAGTTTAAACGCCCGCGGTCTTGATACGCAGTATTTT CASSLNARGLDTQYF
TRBD1 NA TRBJ1-1 TRBV6-1 TGTGCCAGCAGTGTTCTAGTCTTTAGACAGGGGATGAACACTGAAGCTTTCTTT CASSVLVFRQGMNTEAFF
TRBD1 NA TRBJ1-5 TRBV27 TGTGCCAGCAGTTTTGTTGGGACAGGGAGACTTAATCAGCCCCAGCATTTT CASSFVGTGRLNQPQHF
TRBD1 NA TRBJ1-5 TRBV19 TGTGCCAGTAGTAGAGACAGGGAAGGCAATCAGCCCCAGCATTTT CASSRDREGNQPQHF
TRBD1 NA TRBJ2-2 TRBV5-6 TGTGCCAGCAGCCTCCGGGACAGAGTCACCGGGGAGCTGTTTTTT CASSLRDRVTGELFF
NA NA TRBJ2-3 TRBV5-4 TGTGCCAGCAGACAGGGAACAGATACGCAGTATTTT CASRQGTDTQYF
NA NA TRBJ2-3 TRBV7-3 TGTGCCAGCAGCTTAATGTCGGGCGGGACGACAGATACGCAGTATTTT CASSLMSGGTTDTQYF
TRBD1 NA TRBJ1-2 TRBV28 TGTGCCAGCAGTTTATGGGCGGGGACAGGGATAGATGGCTACACCTTC CASSLWAGTGIDGYTF
NA NA TRBJ2-1 TRBV4-1 TGCGCCAGCAGCCAAAACGACTATCGACTAGGGGAGTTCTTC CASSQNDYRLGEFF
TRBD1 NA TRBJ2-1 TRBV28 TGTGCCACCATCGGGACAGCCTCCTACAATGAGCAGTTCTTC CATIGTASYNEQFF
NA NA TRBJ2-1 TRBV12-5 TGTGCTAGTGGTTTGATGAACGGCTACAATGAGCAGTTCTTC CASGLMNGYNEQFF
NA NA TRBJ1-1 TRBV15 TGTGCCACCAGCAGAGCCCCGGTTAGCACTGAAGCTTTCTTT CATSRAPVSTEAFF
TRBD2 NA TRBJ2-7 TRBV6-4 TGTGCCAGCAGTGACTCCCAGGGAGGGGAGCAGTACTTC CASSDSQGGEQYF
NA NA TRBJ1-5 TRBV4-1 TGCGCCAGCAGCCAAGGTCCTGGGGGGGAACAGCCCCAGCATTTT CASSQGPGGEQPQHF
NA NA TRBJ1-1 TRBV19 TGTGCCACCACATGGGGGGAGAGTGAAGCTTTCTTT CATTWGESEAFF
TRBD2 NA TRBJ2-5 TRBV7-2 TGTGCCAGCAGCGATGGACTAGCGGGAGGGCCGGTCGAGACCCAGTACTTC CASSDGLAGGPVETQYF
NA once TRBJ1-1 TRBV19 TGTGCCAGTAATCCGGGACAGAACACTGAAGCTTTCTTT CASNPGQNTEAFF
TRBD1 NA TRBJ1-3 TRBV7-2 TGTGCCAGCAGCTTGACAGGGGATGGAAACACCATATATTTT CASSLTGDGNTIYF
TRBD2 NA TRBJ2-1 TRBV19 TGTGCCAGTAGTATAGATCATGGCGGGAGGGGGTACAATGAGCAGTTCTTC CASSIDHGGRGYNEQFF
TRBD1 NA TRBJ1-1 TRBV6-5 TGTGCCAGCAGCTCCGGGACAGGAGCAGAAGCTTTCTTT CASSSGTGAEAFF
TRBD2 NA TRBJ2-3 TRBV9 TGTGCCAGCAGGGCAGCCGGGACTAGCGGGATCGGTACGCAGTATTTT CASRAAGTSGIGTQYF
NA once TRBJ2-1 TRBV7-3 TGTGCCAGCAGCCTAATGGGGCTGCTAAATGAGCAGTTCTTC CASSLMGLLNEQFF